The clone carrying this T cell receptor beta chain was detected only once. The source of the sample is a study of blood T cell repertoires in COVID-19. Under the authors' procedure: It was from reference gene primer amplification that nucleated cell counts were estimated. The repertoire was sequenced with immunoSEQ multiplex PCR; TCRdb's copy has only in-frame clones and lacks some. D and trimming come from the DNA, and the V and J calls and clone size come from that table. The table lists about 98,000 clones, more than 80% of them singletons. The receptor was isolated from a human donor in a cohort sampled during active COVID-19. The sample comprised peripheral blood.

CDR3 region: CAWSVLPSGGAADTQYF. In nucleotides, the CDR3 is TGTGCCTGGAGTGTATTGCCTAGCGGGGGGGCAGCAGATACGCAGTATTTT. The chain joins TRBV30 to TRBJ2-3, with 12 bases matching TRBD2. The CDR3 covers 17 residues. Trimming removed 0 bases from V and 4 bases from J; junction bases left unmatched: 8. Per the germline V gene, CDR1 is GTSNPN and CDR2 is SVGIG (reference sequence).